The 3 T cell receptor beta chains below all came from one sample that was sequenced in a study of blood T cell repertoires in COVID-19. The repertoire was sequenced with immunoSEQ multiplex PCR; TCRdb's copy has only in-frame clones and lacks some. The sample has hundreds of thousands of clones, about 68% seen once; the top ten hold about 3.1%. The sequenced sample consisted of peripheral blood. These receptors all stem from a woman older than 75 with acute or convalescent COVID-19.

The CDR3 DNA is TGTGCCAGCAGCGTAGGTCCCTTGACAGGACTGAATTCACCCCTCCACTTT. Residues: CASSVGPLTGLNSPLHF. The chain links TRBV9 to TRBJ1-6; maybe TRBD1 (6 bases). The germline V gene encodes CDR1 SGDLS and CDR2 YYNGEE. The V end lost 0 bases, the J end lost 7 bases, and 17 bases lay between the germline ends. The CDR3 is 17 residues long.

V gene TRBV25-1 combines with J gene TRBJ1-1; 10 positions agree with TRBD1. This CDR3 spans 14 amino acids. The trim removed 6 bases at V and 4 bases at J, leaving 5 bases unmatched. The germline V gene has CDR1 MGHDK and CDR2 SYGVNS. CDR3 DNA sequence: TGTGCCAGCAGATCTAGGACAGGGGGCACTGAAGCTTTCTTT. Translation gives CASRSRTGGTEAFF.

The chain has TRBV13 and TRBJ2-3; D unresolved. V was clipped by 8 bases and J by 2 bases, with 8 bases between them. Germline CDR1 is PRHDT and CDR2 is FYEKMQ (reference sequence). This CDR3 is 12 amino acids long. The chain's CDR3 is CASHRITDTQYF. DNA for the CDR3: TGTGCCAGCCACAGAATCACAGATACGCAGTATTTT.